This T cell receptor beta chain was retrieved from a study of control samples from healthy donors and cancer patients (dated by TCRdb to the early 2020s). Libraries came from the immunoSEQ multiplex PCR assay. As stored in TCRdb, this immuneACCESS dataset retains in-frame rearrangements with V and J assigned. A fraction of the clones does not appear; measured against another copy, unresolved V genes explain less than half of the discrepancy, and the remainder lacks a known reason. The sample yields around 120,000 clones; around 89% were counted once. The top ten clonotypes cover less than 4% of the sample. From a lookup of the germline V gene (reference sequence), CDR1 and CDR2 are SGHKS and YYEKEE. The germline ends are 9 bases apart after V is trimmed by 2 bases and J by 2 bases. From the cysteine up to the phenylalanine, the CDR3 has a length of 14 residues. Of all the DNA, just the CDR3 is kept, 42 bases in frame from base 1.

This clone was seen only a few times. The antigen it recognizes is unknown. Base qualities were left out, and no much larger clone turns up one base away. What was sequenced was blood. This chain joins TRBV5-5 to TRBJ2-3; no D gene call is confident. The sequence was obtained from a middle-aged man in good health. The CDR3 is CASSFADLTDTQYF. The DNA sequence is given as TGTGCCAGCAGCTTCGCAGACCTCACAGATACGCAGTATTTT.